This TCR beta chain was captured by sequencing in a study of CD8+ T cells in alopecia areata. About the research overall: A 6-month period off drug followed tofacitinib, which lasted 6 to 18 months.

cDNA prepared by RNA extraction and subsequent reverse transcription served as the template for sequencing. TCRdb's table, derived via immunoSEQ multiplex PCR, lists solely in-frame clones and lacks some. Of about 120,000 clones in the sample, more than 30% were seen once. CDR1 and CDR2 from the germline V gene are LGHNA and YSLEER. Losses at the gene ends were 3 bases for V and 9 bases for J; bases not matched to a gene: 5. This CDR3 has 14 amino acids. The sequencing sample was made of CD4+ T cells sorted from blood. The chain combines TRBV4-3 with TRBJ2-1; 10 nucleotides agree with TRBD1. This sequence was found in a human donor with alopecia areata. CDR3 DNA sequence: TGCGCCAGCAGCCAGGGACAGGGGTTGGGTGAGCAGTTCTTC. Its protein product is CASSQGQGLGEQFF.